This is a list of T cell receptor beta chains from one sample in a study of cytomegalovirus exposure and HLA in healthy donors. Clones were read by immunoSEQ multiplex PCR, and TCRdb kept only the in-frame ones, dropping some. Of about 59,000 clones in the sample, about 69% were seen once. Sequencing input: PBMCs. The receptors stem from a man younger than 40 in good health and CMV-seropositive. The CDR3 runs from the conserved cysteine through the conserved F or W. Each record gives: CDR3 protein, CDR3 DNA, J gene, D gene, clone size, CDR3 length, V gene. The D gene is left open where the match is weak. Clone size appears in some rows only: once, few, many, or a class for an expanded clone.

CDR3aa: CASSIQKTGATYGYTF
CDR3nt: TGTGCCAGTAGTATTCAGAAGACAGGGGCAACCTATGGCTACACCTTC
j_gene: TRBJ1-2
d_gene: TRBD1
abundance: NA
len: 16
v_gene: TRBV19

CDR3aa: CASSNTPGRSSYNEQFF
CDR3nt: TGTGCCAGTAGTAATACCCCTGGGAGAAGCTCCTACAATGAGCAGTTCTTC
j_gene: TRBJ2-1
d_gene: NA
abundance: NA
len: 17
v_gene: TRBV19

CDR3aa: CASSQEGSGGVTGELFF
CDR3nt: TGCGCCAGCAGCCAAGAGGGCAGCGGGGGGGTAACCGGGGAGCTGTTTTTT
j_gene: TRBJ2-2
d_gene: TRBD2
abundance: NA
len: 17
v_gene: TRBV4-1

CDR3aa: CASSGTGAGTEAFF
CDR3nt: TGTGCCAGCAGCGGAACAGGGGCGGGCACTGAAGCTTTCTTT
j_gene: TRBJ1-1
d_gene: TRBD1
abundance: NA
len: 14
v_gene: TRBV9

CDR3aa: CASSPGAQMNTEAFF
CDR3nt: TGCGCCAGCAGCCCTGGAGCACAAATGAACACTGAAGCTTTCTTT
j_gene: TRBJ1-1
d_gene: NA
abundance: NA
len: 15
v_gene: TRBV4-3

CDR3aa: CASSQVTQGNTIYF
CDR3nt: TGCGCCAGCAGCCAAGTTACCCAGGGAAACACCATATATTTT
j_gene: TRBJ1-3
d_gene: NA
abundance: few
len: 14
v_gene: TRBV4-3

CDR3aa: CASRSTSGRETQYF
CDR3nt: TGTGCCAGTAGGAGTACTAGCGGACGAGAGACCCAGTACTTC
j_gene: TRBJ2-5
d_gene: TRBD2
abundance: NA
len: 14
v_gene: TRBV19

CDR3aa: CATSRGAGTTEAFF
CDR3nt: TGTGCCACCAGCAGAGGGGCAGGTACCACTGAAGCTTTCTTT
j_gene: TRBJ1-1
d_gene: NA
abundance: NA
len: 14
v_gene: TRBV15

CDR3aa: CASSLSTPRLAGRVQYF
CDR3nt: TGTGCCAGCAGTTTATCGACCCCTCGACTAGCGGGGAGAGTGCAGTACTTC
j_gene: TRBJ2-7
d_gene: TRBD2
abundance: NA
len: 17
v_gene: TRBV27

CDR3aa: CASSLGSGTGFSSPLHF
CDR3nt: TGTGCCAGCAGCTTAGGATCCGGGACAGGGTTTAGCTCACCCCTCCACTTT
j_gene: TRBJ1-6
d_gene: TRBD1
abundance: few
len: 17
v_gene: TRBV7-6

CDR3aa: CASSTATDHTGELFF
CDR3nt: TGTGCCAGCTCGACCGCGACAGACCACACCGGGGAGCTGTTTTTT
j_gene: TRBJ2-2
d_gene: NA
abundance: NA
len: 15
v_gene: TRBV18

CDR3aa: CASSLEPTRAYF
CDR3nt: TGCGCCAGCAGCTTGGAACCTACCCGTGCGTATTTT
j_gene: TRBJ2-3
d_gene: NA
abundance: NA
len: 12
v_gene: TRBV5-1

CDR3aa: CASSVRRGSYNEQFF
CDR3nt: TGTGCCAGCAGTGTCAGGAGGGGTTCCTACAATGAGCAGTTCTTC
j_gene: TRBJ2-1
d_gene: NA
abundance: NA
len: 15
v_gene: TRBV2

CDR3aa: CASRDRAGNTIYF
CDR3nt: TGTGCCAGCAGGGACAGGGCTGGAAACACCATATATTTT
j_gene: TRBJ1-3
d_gene: TRBD1
abundance: NA
len: 13
v_gene: TRBV5-4

CDR3aa: CASYDRDALADTQYF
CDR3nt: TGTGCCAGCTACGACAGGGACGCGCTTGCAGATACGCAGTATTTT
j_gene: TRBJ2-3
d_gene: TRBD1
abundance: NA
len: 15
v_gene: TRBV5-4

CDR3aa: CASSTPGAGREQYF
CDR3nt: TGCGCCAGCAGTACCCCAGGGGCGGGCCGCGAGCAGTACTTC
j_gene: TRBJ2-7
d_gene: NA
abundance: NA
len: 14
v_gene: TRBV4-1

CDR3aa: CASSLSGSKEGYTF
CDR3nt: TGTGCCAGCAGTTTATCAGGGAGTAAGGAGGGCTACACCTTC
j_gene: TRBJ1-2
d_gene: NA
abundance: NA
len: 14
v_gene: TRBV27

CDR3aa: CASSPLAGGLGGETQYF
CDR3nt: TGCGCCAGCAGCCCCCTAGCGGGAGGGCTGGGGGGAGAGACCCAGTACTTC
j_gene: TRBJ2-5
d_gene: TRBD2
abundance: once
len: 17
v_gene: TRBV4-3

CDR3aa: CASSVTQMNTEAFF
CDR3nt: TGTGCCAGCAGCGTAACCCAGATGAACACTGAAGCTTTCTTT
j_gene: TRBJ1-1
d_gene: NA
abundance: NA
len: 14
v_gene: TRBV27

CDR3aa: CASSASRDNYEQYF
CDR3nt: TGTGCCAGCAGCGCGAGTCGGGACAACTACGAGCAGTACTTC
j_gene: TRBJ2-7
d_gene: NA
abundance: NA
len: 14
v_gene: TRBV6-5

CDR3aa: CASRLTHNTDTQYF
CDR3nt: TGTGCCAGCAGGTTGACACACAACACAGATACGCAGTATTTT
j_gene: TRBJ2-3
d_gene: NA
abundance: NA
len: 14
v_gene: TRBV27

CDR3aa: CASSKGQHSNQPQHF
CDR3nt: TGTGCCAGCAGTAAGGGACAGCATAGCAATCAGCCCCAGCATTTT
j_gene: TRBJ1-5
d_gene: TRBD1
abundance: NA
len: 15
v_gene: TRBV27

CDR3aa: CASSQDWNTEAFF
CDR3nt: TGTGCCAGCAGCCAGGACTGGAACACTGAAGCTTTCTTT
j_gene: TRBJ1-1
d_gene: NA
abundance: few
len: 13
v_gene: TRBV7-9

CDR3aa: CASSMAGTVNTEAFF
CDR3nt: TGTGCCAGCAGCATGGCCGGGACAGTCAACACTGAAGCTTTCTTT
j_gene: TRBJ1-1
d_gene: TRBD1
abundance: NA
len: 15
v_gene: TRBV5-4

CDR3aa: CASSWAGDVGSPLHF
CDR3nt: TGTGCCAGCAGCTGGGCGGGGGACGTAGGATCACCCCTCCACTTT
j_gene: TRBJ1-6
d_gene: NA
abundance: NA
len: 15
v_gene: TRBV7-2

CDR3aa: CASSDSQQGGCNQPQHF
CDR3nt: TGTGCCAGCAGTGACTCCCAACAGGGGGGCTGCAATCAGCCCCAGCATTTT
j_gene: TRBJ1-5
d_gene: TRBD1
abundance: few
len: 17
v_gene: TRBV6-4

CDR3aa: CASSQDPGSHEQYF
CDR3nt: TGCGCCAGCAGCCAAGACCCAGGCTCCCACGAGCAGTACTTC
j_gene: TRBJ2-7
d_gene: NA
abundance: NA
len: 14
v_gene: TRBV4-3

CDR3aa: CASTPIGGQPQHF
CDR3nt: TGTGCCAGCACCCCCATTGGAGGTCAGCCCCAGCATTTT
j_gene: TRBJ1-5
d_gene: NA
abundance: few
len: 13
v_gene: TRBV6-1

CDR3aa: CASSLREGGQGTEAFF
CDR3nt: TGTGCCAGCAGTTTAAGAGAGGGAGGGCAGGGCACTGAAGCTTTCTTT
j_gene: TRBJ1-1
d_gene: NA
abundance: NA
len: 16
v_gene: TRBV27

CDR3aa: CASSSGGPADTQYF
CDR3nt: TGTGCCAGCAGTTCGGGGGGGCCCGCAGATACGCAGTATTTT
j_gene: TRBJ2-3
d_gene: TRBD2
abundance: few
len: 14
v_gene: TRBV6-4

CDR3aa: CASSSAYRTGRMGDEQFF
CDR3nt: TGTGCCAGCAGCTCAGCTTATCGGACAGGTCGGATGGGTGATGAGCAGTTCTTC
j_gene: TRBJ2-1
d_gene: TRBD1
abundance: few
len: 18
v_gene: TRBV5-6

CDR3aa: CASTRQVSTEAFF
CDR3nt: TGTGCCAGCACCAGGCAGGTGAGCACTGAAGCTTTCTTT
j_gene: TRBJ1-1
d_gene: NA
abundance: NA
len: 13
v_gene: TRBV13

CDR3aa: CASSQDPSGGPRGETQYF
CDR3nt: TGTGCCAGCAGCCAAGATCCTAGCGGGGGCCCCCGGGGAGAGACCCAGTACTTC
j_gene: TRBJ2-5
d_gene: TRBD2
abundance: NA
len: 18
v_gene: TRBV4-2

CDR3aa: CASSSGGGRPQHF
CDR3nt: TGTGCCAGCAGTTCAGGGGGTGGAAGACCCCAGCATTTT
j_gene: TRBJ1-5
d_gene: TRBD1
abundance: NA
len: 13
v_gene: TRBV27

CDR3aa: CASSYSDTISGNTIYF
CDR3nt: TGTGCCAGCAGCTATAGCGACACTATCTCTGGAAACACCATATATTTT
j_gene: TRBJ1-3
d_gene: NA
abundance: NA
len: 16
v_gene: TRBV9

CDR3aa: CASSRDRGIVNEQFF
CDR3nt: TGTGCCAGCAGTAGGGACAGGGGAATTGTTAATGAGCAGTTCTTC
j_gene: TRBJ2-1
d_gene: TRBD1
abundance: NA
len: 15
v_gene: TRBV6-5

CDR3aa: CASTPGDRRGEKLFF
CDR3nt: TGTGCCAGTACCCCTGGGGACAGGCGAGGGGAAAAACTGTTTTTT
j_gene: TRBJ1-4
d_gene: TRBD1
abundance: NA
len: 15
v_gene: TRBV19